This T cell receptor beta chain came from a study of T cell responses to AZD1222 COVID-19 vaccine. Notes on this clone: The antigen remains undetermined.

Germline assignment: CDR1 WSHSY and CDR2 SAAADI. V lost 1 base and J lost 2, with 7 bases in between. The CDR3 has 14 residues. Data came from immunoSEQ multiplex PCR; TCRdb stores just in-frame clones and leaves some out. The sample has 55,000 to 70,000 clones; 89% are singletons. Broader study findings: Mapped onto spike, vaccine-associated CD4 TCRs spanned it and were dominant at 160-218 and 743-854. Close to half of all spike-specific TCRs reportedly target regions of the variants that are unmutated. Donors were mostly white British, more females; clonal diversity possibly underestimated.

This TCR derives from an adult who received the AZD1222 COVID-19 vaccine. The material was peripheral blood, obtained 28 days after the second AZD1222 dose. The chain combines TRBV10-2 with TRBJ2-3; D might be TRBD1 or TRBD2, each matching 5 bases. CDR3 in DNA: TGCGCCAGCAGTGAGTGGGGGACCACAGATACGCAGTATTTT. Protein: CASSEWGTTDTQYF.